What follows are 5 T cell receptor beta chains derived from one specimen sequenced in a study of metastatic and nonmetastatic thyroid tumors. TCRdb ran MiXCR on the PCR reads. The data show around 20,000 clones, approximately 40% seen once. No treatment of any kind had been given to any patient before thyroid surgery. The source material was tumor tissue. The source of these receptors is a female donor with papillary thyroid cancer or a benign thyroid nodule (not recorded which). Some clones in this sample may be carry-over from other donors' samples.

This clone was counted at least ten times. The rearrangement links TRBV19 to TRBJ2-5, with D perhaps assigned TRBD1 or TRBD2 (5 bases each). The V and J ends lost 1 base and 5 bases respectively, with 8 bases between them. CDR1 is LNHDA and CDR2 is SQIVND in the germline V gene (reference sequence). The CDR3 consists of 13 residues. The CDR3 DNA reads as TGTGCCAGTAGTATAGGGGACGGGGAGACCCAGTACTTC. Amino acids: CASSIGDGETQYF. Drawing the rest from reference TRBV19 and TRBJ2-5, the complete variable domain is DGGITQSPKYLFRKEGQNVTLSCEQNLNHDAMYWYRQDPGQGLRLIYYSQIVNDFQKGDIAEGYSVSREKKESFPLTVTSAQKNPTAFYLCASSIGDGETQYFGPGTRLLVL.

V usage is TRBV11-3 and J usage is TRBJ2-3; 8 nucleotides match TRBD2. Germline values: CDR1 SGHNT, CDR2 YENEEA. This CDR3 has 15 residues. V shed 5 bases and J 2 bases; nucleotides not matched to a gene: 6. The CDR3 DNA follows: TGTGCCAGCAGCCCAAGGACTAGCTTCACAGATACGCAGTATTTT. As protein: CASSPRTSFTDTQYF.

The CDR3 coding sequence is TGTGCTAGTGGTCTTTGGACAGGGGGGGACACTGAAGCTTTCTTT. Amino acids: CASGLWTGGDTEAFF. The chain recombines TRBV12-5 with TRBJ1-1, with 10 bases lining up with TRBD1. Germline trimming cut 5 bases from V and 3 bases from J; bases unmatched to any gene: 6. Germline V gives CDR1 LGHNT, CDR2 FRNRAP. This CDR3 is built from 15 residues. The whole variable domain, remainder taken from reference TRBV12-5 and TRBJ1-1, is DARVTQTPRHKVTEMGQEVTMRCQPILGHNTVFWYRQTMMQGLELLAYFRNRAPLDDSGMPKDRFSAEMPDATLATLKIQPSEPRDSAVYFCASGLWTGGDTEAFFGQGTRLTVV.

The V gene is TRBV25-1, the J gene TRBJ2-2; 7 bases agree with TRBD1. Germline values: CDR1 MGHDK, CDR2 SYGVNS. The CDR3 spans 15 residues. J lost 4 bases, V lost 5 bases, and 7 bases had no gene match. This chain's CDR3 is CASSRTGTVTGELFF. The CDR3 DNA is TGTGCCAGCAGTCGAACCGGGACAGTCACCGGGGAGCTGTTTTTT.

The chain employs TRBV6-1 and TRBJ2-3; D not certain. CDR1 is MNHNS, CDR2 SASEGT, per germline. V was cut by 2 bases and J by 4 bases, with 7 bases left in between. The CDR3 totals 13 residues. CDR3 sequence reads: CASSERIPDTQYF. As DNA, the CDR3 is TGTGCCAGCAGTGAAAGGATTCCAGATACGCAGTATTTT.